This T cell receptor beta chain was sequenced for a study of T cell responses to AZD1222 COVID-19 vaccine. TCRdb's table, derived via immunoSEQ multiplex PCR, lists solely in-frame clones and lacks some. Of about 140,000 clones listed, roughly nine tenths are singletons. The CDR3 is 15 amino acids. Germline V gene sequence: CDR1 SGDLS, CDR2 YYNGEE. Trimming left V 0 bases short and J 1 base short, with 8 bases between. The receptor comes from an adult who received the AZD1222 COVID-19 vaccine. Sample: peripheral blood, taken 28 days after the second AZD1222 dose. V is TRBV9 and J is TRBJ1-5; D ambiguous. The CDR3 here is CASSVGVVSNQPQHF. As DNA, the CDR3 is TGTGCCAGCAGCGTAGGCGTGGTGAGCAATCAGCCCCAGCATTTT.